This TCR beta chain derives from a study of response to subunit inactivated influenza vaccine. The V gene end was trimmed by 4 bases and the J gene end by 0 bases; junction bases not matched to a gene: 10. This CDR3 is built from 19 residues. In germline, CDR1 is SGHRS, CDR2 YFSETQ. This clonotype has just a few counts. Its antigen remains unidentified. TCRdb used MiXCR to reprocess the RT-PCR reads, holding one entry per CDR3 protein. Seen here are more than 600,000 distinct CDR3 sequences, approximately 18% observed once, and the top ten hold approximately 10%. Whole-study findings and limits: The authors offered the suggestion that each seasonal influenza vaccination recruits few new T cells.

The sample here was PBMCs from blood, taken more than 4 days after vaccination. V gene TRBV5-1 combines with J gene TRBJ2-7; 16 bases align to TRBD2. This clonotype was sampled from a man between 45 and 60 years old who received an inactivated influenza vaccine. The CDR3 DNA is TGCGCCAGCAGCCCTATGGGGACTAGCGGGAGGGAACTCTCCTACGAGCAGTACTTC. It translates to CASSPMGTSGRELSYEQYF. Full variable domain (rest looked up from reference TRBV5-1 and TRBJ2-7): KAGVTQTPRYLIKTRGQQVTLSCSPISGHRSVSWYQQTPGQGLQFLFEYFSETQRNKGNFPGRFSGRQFSNSRSEMNVSTLELGDSALYLCASSPMGTSGRELSYEQYFGPGTRLTVT.